This entry features one T cell receptor beta chain sequence. No antigen is known for it. The sample contains more than one DNA sequence encoding this CDR3. Use of 60 Vbeta and 13 Jbeta primers characterized the PCR. Clones were sequenced by immunoSEQ multiplex PCR, and TCRdb holds only the in-frame ones, with some missing. Of fewer than 250,000 clones detected, roughly 77% appear once; the ten largest clones hold approximately 2.8%. Unrecorded immune exposure was likely among donors, who were nominally healthy when sampled. This CDR3 has 14 amino acids. Germline CDR1 and CDR2: SGHRS and YFSETQ. V lost 0 bases and J lost 4; bases outside the gene matches: 1. This sample is part of a study of cytomegalovirus exposure and HLA in healthy donors. General study points: Specificity for CMV antigens was confirmed in vitro for a few of the CMV-associated chains.

This TCR came from a woman younger than 45 in good health and CMV-seropositive. Material: PBMCs. The V call is TRBV5-1, the J call TRBJ2-7; 10 nucleotides align to TRBD1. CDR3 sequence: CASSLGGQGYEQYF. DNA for the CDR3: TGCGCCAGCAGCTTGGGGGGACAGGGGTACGAGCAGTACTTC.